This T cell receptor (beta chain) came from a study of blood T cell repertoires in COVID-19. At the level of the study: COVID-19 samples from acute and convalescent phases originated in the United States, Italy and Spain.

In the original processing: From reference gene primer amplification, estimates of nucleated cell counts were derived. The repertoire was sequenced with immunoSEQ multiplex PCR; TCRdb's copy has only in-frame clones and lacks some. The V and J calls and clone size were taken over from that table, and D and trimming were inferred from the DNA. This sample carries 240,000 or so clones, 80% to 90% of them seen once, and the ten largest clones take roughly 6.3%. The material sequenced was peripheral blood. This receptor was taken from a man in his sixties with acute or convalescent COVID-19.

CDR3 in DNA: TGTGCCAGCAGCTTAGGCGGCAGGGGGGAGCAAGTCCGTCAGCCCCAGCATTTT. Translated, it gives CASSLGGRGEQVRQPQHF. The J gene is TRBJ1-5, the V gene TRBV7-9, with 7 positions matching TRBD1. The CDR3 spans 18 residues. Per germline, CDR1 SEHNR and CDR2 FQNEAQ (reference sequence). The ends lost 1 base at V and 6 bases at J; junction bases unmatched: 15.